This T cell receptor beta chain comes out of a study of blood T cell repertoires in COVID-19. Turning to the study itself: From the United States, Italy and Spain came samples of acute and convalescent COVID-19. T cells, B-cell-depleted T cells, or PBMCs provided the cDNA or gDNA that served as material.

Authors' data handling: The assay estimated nucleated cells by amplifying reference gene primers. The method was immunoSEQ multiplex PCR; TCRdb's version includes in-frame clones alone and lacks a portion of them. Clone size and V and J calls were adopted from that table, with D and trimming inferred from the DNA. Found here are 200,000 to 250,000 clones, roughly nine tenths of them singletons; the top ten hold over 3%. This sequence originates from a woman under 30 in a cohort exposed to, infected with or recovered from COVID-19 (not recorded which). Sequencing was performed on PBMCs or T cells enriched from blood (not recorded which).

CDR3: CASSEGGGYGYTF. CDR3 DNA sequence: TGCGCCAGCAGCGAAGGGGGCGGCTATGGCTACACCTTC. The rearrangement links TRBV10-2 to TRBJ1-2, with 7 positions matching TRBD1. CDR1 is WSHSY, CDR2 SAAADI, per germline. The CDR3 consists of 13 residues. After removal of 6 bases from V and 4 bases from J, the junction contained 5 bases not matched to a gene.